This T cell receptor beta chain was identified in a study of cytomegalovirus exposure and HLA in healthy donors. Comment on this clone: Other DNA sequences in the sample encode the same CDR3.

Germline loops: CDR1 LNHDA, CDR2 SQIVND (reference sequence). The CDR3 loop spans 15 amino acids. With 3 bases removed from V and 0 bases from J, the gap between germline ends came to 9 bases. Among the approximately 110 subjects of the validation cohort, separate from the roughly 700-subject first cohort, were the donors. Assay: immunoSEQ multiplex PCR; the TCRdb copy retains only in-frame clones and omits some. The sample includes 140,000 to 150,000 clones, around 93% seen only once; the top ten take 1.5% to 2%. This clonotype was obtained from a man aged 18 to 29 in good health and CMV-seropositive. Sequenced sample: PBMCs. The chain carries TRBV19 and TRBJ2-1; possible D gene TRBD2, 5 bases. The CDR3 coding sequence is TGTGCCAGTAGTATCTCGGGAAGCTCCTACAATGAGCAGTTCTTC. Amino acids: CASSISGSSYNEQFF.